This entry lists 11 T cell receptor beta chains sequenced from one sample in a study of control samples from healthy donors and cancer patients. Produced via immunoSEQ multiplex PCR; TCRdb's table is partial and in-frame only. The data show about 130,000 clones, around 94% seen once. Specimen: PBMCs. Receptor source: a man aged 60 to 69 with colorectal cancer.

J is TRBJ2-3 and V is TRBV7-9; TRBD2 agrees at 12 bases. CDR3 length equals 16 residues. V lost 5 bases, J lost 5 bases, and 8 bases stayed unmatched. The germline CDR1 and CDR2 sequences are SEHNR and FQNEAQ (reference sequence). CDR3 sequence: CASSPLAGGRKDTQYF. The CDR3 DNA follows: TGTGCCAGCAGCCCTCTAGCGGGGGGGAGGAAAGATACGCAGTATTTT.

This clone occurred once. The rearrangement links TRBV27 to TRBJ2-3, with 9 bases that match TRBD2. This CDR3 comprises 15 residues. Germline CDR1 reads MNHEY; CDR2 reads SMNVEV (reference sequence). The V segment lost 2 bases and the J segment 2 bases; nucleotides outside the gene matches: 2. CDR3 protein: CASSLTSGPTDTQYF. The CDR3 bases are TGTGCCAGCAGTTTAACTAGCGGGCCCACAGATACGCAGTATTTT.

The chain recombines TRBV18 with TRBJ1-3, with D unresolved. In germline, CDR1 is KGHSH, CDR2 LQKENI. V lost 3 bases, J lost 0 bases, and 9 bases lay in between. This CDR3 comprises 15 residues. The CDR3 DNA sequence: TGTGCCAGCTCACCTGACCTAAGCTCTGGAAACACCATATATTTT. It specifies CASSPDLSSGNTIYF. Full variable domain (remainder filled in from reference TRBV18 and TRBJ1-3): NAGVMQNPRHLVRRRGQEARLRCSPMKGHSHVYWYRQLPEEGLKFMVYLQKENIIDESGMPKERFSAEFPKEGPSILRIQQVVRGDSAAYFCASSPDLSSGNTIYFGEGSWLTVV.

The rearrangement links TRBV24-1 to TRBJ2-7, with 7 positions matching TRBD1. The CDR3 length is 13 residues. V was pared by 4 bases and J by 6 bases, with 5 bases of the junction left unmatched. Germline assignment: CDR1 KGHDR and CDR2 SFDVKD. The CDR3: CATSDATGREQYF. DNA for the CDR3: TGTGCCACCAGTGACGCGACAGGGCGCGAGCAGTACTTC.

This rearrangement joins TRBV6-5 to TRBJ2-3, with 7 positions matching TRBD2. The CDR3 runs 15 residues. Per germline, CDR1 MNHEY and CDR2 SVGAGI. V was pared by 8 bases and J by 7 bases, with 15 bases of the junction left unmatched. Here the CDR3 DNA reads TGTGCCAGCGCGGCAACGGGGCGGGGGACGTATACGCAGTATTTT. It translates to CASAATGRGTYTQYF.

The chain recombines TRBV5-8 with TRBJ2-1, with D possibly TRBD1 on 5 matching bases. Germline lookup yields CDR1 SGHTS and CDR2 YDEGEE. This CDR3 comprises 15 residues. Trimming took off 0 bases at V and 0 bases at J, with 7 bases between the two ends. CDR3 sequence: CASSLGQSSYNEQFF. As DNA, the CDR3 is TGTGCCAGCAGCTTGGGACAGTCCTCCTACAATGAGCAGTTCTTC.

The chain links TRBV19 to TRBJ2-2; possibly TRBD1 for D (6 bases). Germline V gene lookup returns CDR1 LNHDA and CDR2 SQIVND (reference sequence). The CDR3 consists of 12 residues. The V end lost 6 bases, the J end lost 6 bases, and 8 bases lay between the germline ends. CDR3 amino acids: CASRGAAGELFF. In DNA, the CDR3 is TGTGCCAGTAGGGGGGCGGCCGGGGAGCTGTTTTTT.

The genes are TRBV6-2 or TRBV6-3 and TRBJ1-5; TRBD1 matches 7 bases. Unmatched junction bases numbered 2, after V lost 4 bases and J lost 2 bases. The germline CDR1 and CDR2 sequences are MNHEY and SVGEGT. CDR3 length: 14 amino acids. Written as DNA, the CDR3 is TGTGCCAGCAGTTCCCAGGGGGGCAATCAGCCCCAGCATTTT. Translating it yields CASSSQGGNQPQHF.

CDR3 sequence: CASSSGRVATDTQYF. The CDR3 coding sequence is TGTGCCAGTAGTAGTGGCAGGGTGGCCACAGATACGCAGTATTTT. The gene calls are TRBV19 and TRBJ2-3; D may be TRBD1 (5 bases). Germline V gene lookup returns CDR1 LNHDA and CDR2 SQIVND (reference sequence). The CDR3 is 15 amino acids. V was shortened by 4 bases and J by 2 bases, with 13 bases between the two germline ends.

V is TRBV11-2 and J is TRBJ2-2; a possible D gene is TRBD1 (6 bases). The length of the CDR3 is 15 residues. Deletions cut 5 bases from V and 4 bases from J, with 14 bases between. Looked up from germline, CDR1 is SGHAT and CDR2 is FQNNGV. CDR3 sequence: CASSPSFRGTGELFF. The CDR3 region has the DNA TGTGCCAGCAGCCCCTCATTCAGGGGCACCGGGGAGCTGTTTTTT.

This chain links TRBV19 with TRBJ1-1; TRBD1 matches 8 bases. Germline values: CDR1 LNHDA, CDR2 SQIVND (reference sequence). J lost 1 base, V lost 3 bases, and 7 bases had no gene match. The CDR3 length is 16 residues. In nucleotides, the CDR3 is TGTGCCAGTAGTATCCTGACAGGGGAGGAGAACACTGAAGCTTTCTTT. It encodes CASSILTGEENTEAFF.